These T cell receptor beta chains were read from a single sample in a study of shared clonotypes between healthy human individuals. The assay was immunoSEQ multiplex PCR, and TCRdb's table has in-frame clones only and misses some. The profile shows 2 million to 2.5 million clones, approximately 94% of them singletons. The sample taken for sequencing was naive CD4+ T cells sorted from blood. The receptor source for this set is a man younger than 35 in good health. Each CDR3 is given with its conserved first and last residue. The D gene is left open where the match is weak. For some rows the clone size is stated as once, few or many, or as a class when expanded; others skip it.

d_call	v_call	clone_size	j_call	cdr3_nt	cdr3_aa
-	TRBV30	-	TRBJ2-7	TGTGCCTGGTCGGCCACCTACGAGCAGTACTTC	CAWSATYEQYF
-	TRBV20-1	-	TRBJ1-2	TGCAGTGCCTCGACCCTCGGAGGCTACACCTTC	CSASTLGGYTF
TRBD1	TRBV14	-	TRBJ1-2	TGTGCCAGCAGCCAAGACGGATTTCGGACAGGGAGATATGGCTACACCTTC	CASSQDGFRTGRYGYTF
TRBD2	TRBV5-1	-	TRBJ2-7	TGCGCCAGCAGGGCTAGCGGGGACAAGAGCGACGAGCAGTACTTC	CASRASGDKSDEQYF
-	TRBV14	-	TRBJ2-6	TGTGCCAGCAGATCGGCTGGGGCCAACGTCCTGACTTTC	CASRSAGANVLTF
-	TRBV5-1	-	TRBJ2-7	TGCGCCAGCGGTCCGGACCTGGGAGGTGTCTACGAGCAGTACTTC	CASGPDLGGVYEQYF
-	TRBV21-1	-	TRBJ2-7	TGTGCCAGCAGCAAAGGGGGCGGACACTACGAGCAGTACTTC	CASSKGGGHYEQYF
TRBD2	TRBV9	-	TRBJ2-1	TGTGCCAGCAGCGTAGGGGGTAGCGGGAGTATCAATGAGCAGTTCTTC	CASSVGGSGSINEQFF
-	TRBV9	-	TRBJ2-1	TGTGCCAGCAGCGTAAGGAGCTCCTACAATGAGCAGTTCTTC	CASSVRSSYNEQFF
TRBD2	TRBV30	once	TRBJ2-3	TGTGCCTGGAGCCGAGGACTAGCGGGGGGTGTAGATACGCAGTATTTT	CAWSRGLAGGVDTQYF
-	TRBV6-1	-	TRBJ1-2	TGTGCCAGCAGTGACACGCTGAATGGCTACACCTTC	CASSDTLNGYTF
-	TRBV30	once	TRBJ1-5	TGTGCCTGGAGTGCCCCAGGTAACAATCAGCCCCAGCATTTT	CAWSAPGNNQPQHF
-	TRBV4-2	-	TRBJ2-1	TGTGCCAGCAGCCAAGGAGAGCTTCCGTGGTACAATGAGCAGTTCTTC	CASSQGELPWYNEQFF
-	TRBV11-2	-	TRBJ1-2	TGTGCCAGCAGTCGATCGGGGAACTATGGCTACACCTTC	CASSRSGNYGYTF
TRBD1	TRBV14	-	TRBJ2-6	TGTGCCAGCAGCCGAAAACCGGGACAGAAGATCTCTGGGGCCAACGTCCTGACTTTC	CASSRKPGQKISGANVLTF
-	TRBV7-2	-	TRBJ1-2	TGTGCCAGCAGTGAAGACGGGGTAAACTATGGCTACACCTTC	CASSEDGVNYGYTF
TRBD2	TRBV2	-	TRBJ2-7	TGTGCCAGCAGCTTTGAGCGGGGGGCCCGGGAGCAGTACTTC	CASSFERGAREQYF
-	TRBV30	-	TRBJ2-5	TGTGCCTGGAGGGAAGCTTCCTACCCGGGTGGAGAGACCCAGTACTTC	CAWREASYPGGETQYF
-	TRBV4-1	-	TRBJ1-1	TGCGCCAGCAGCCAAGTGGGGCGGAACACTGAAGCTTTCTTT	CASSQVGRNTEAFF
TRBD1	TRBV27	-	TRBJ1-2	TGTGCCAGCAGCTCTAAAGGGGACAGGGGAAACTATGGCTACACCTTC	CASSSKGDRGNYGYTF
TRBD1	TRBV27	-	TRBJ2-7	TGTGCCAGCAGTTTATCGGGACAGGGGTGGAGACTACCGACGATTTACGAGCAGTACTTC	CASSLSGQGWRLPTIYEQYF
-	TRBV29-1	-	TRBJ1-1	TGCAGCGCGCAGGAAGGAGCTGAAGCTTTCTTT	CSAQEGAEAFF
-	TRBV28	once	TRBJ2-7	TGTGCCAGCAGTTCTACAGGGACCATCTGGGAGCAGTACTTC	CASSSTGTIWEQYF
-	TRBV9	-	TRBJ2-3	TGTGCCAGCAGCGTAGTGGCGGAGAGCACAGATACGCAGTATTTT	CASSVVAESTDTQYF
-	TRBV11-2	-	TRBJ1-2	TGTGCCAGCAGCCTAGAGCGGGAAAACGGCTACACCTTC	CASSLERENGYTF
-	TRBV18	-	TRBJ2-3	TGTGCCAGCTCACCACAGGCCATCAGCACAGATACGCAGTATTTT	CASSPQAISTDTQYF
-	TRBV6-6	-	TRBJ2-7	TGTGCCAGCAGTTACTCGGGCACCTTCTACGAGCAGTACTTC	CASSYSGTFYEQYF
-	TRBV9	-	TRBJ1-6	TGTGCCAGCAGCGTAGGAGCAGGGACGGGGTCACCCCTCCACTTT	CASSVGAGTGSPLHF
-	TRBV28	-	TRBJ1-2	TGTGCCGCGGGGAGCTATGGCTACACCTTC	CAAGSYGYTF
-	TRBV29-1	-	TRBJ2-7	TGCAGCGTTGCGCGTCGAGGGGACTTTTCCTACGAGCAGTACTTC	CSVARRGDFSYEQYF
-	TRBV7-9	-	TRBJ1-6	TGTGCCAGCAGCATAGGGAGCTCCTATAATTCACCCCTCCACTTT	CASSIGSSYNSPLHF
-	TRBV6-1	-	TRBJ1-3	TGTGCCGGTTATGGACCGGGACAAAGGAAGGTCACCATATATTTT	CAGYGPGQRKVTIYF
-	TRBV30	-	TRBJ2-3	TGTGCCTGGAAGGCCTTAGACCGCACAGATACGCAGTATTTT	CAWKALDRTDTQYF
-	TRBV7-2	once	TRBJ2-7	TGTGCCAGCAGCTTTAGCGGAGTCTACGAGCAGTACTTC	CASSFSGVYEQYF
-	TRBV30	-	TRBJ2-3	TGTGCCTGGAGTCCCGGACCCCTTAGCACAGATACGCAGTATTTT	CAWSPGPLSTDTQYF
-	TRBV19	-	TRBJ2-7	TGTGCCAGCCCAAAGACTCATACTTACGAGCAGTACTTC	CASPKTHTYEQYF
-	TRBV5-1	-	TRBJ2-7	TGCGCCAGCAGCACCGGACAGATCTACGAGCAGTACTTC	CASSTGQIYEQYF
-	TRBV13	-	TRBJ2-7	TGTGCCAGCAGCTTTAGCCCGGCGGGGTACGAGCAGTACTTC	CASSFSPAGYEQYF
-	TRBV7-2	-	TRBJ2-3	TGTGCCAGCAGCTTAGGCGGCACAGATACGCAGTATTTT	CASSLGGTDTQYF
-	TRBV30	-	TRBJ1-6	TGTGCCTGGAGTCGGGACTCCTATAATTCACCCCTCCACTTT	CAWSRDSYNSPLHF
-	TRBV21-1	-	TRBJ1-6	TGTGCCAGCAGCCCTCCGGGACAGATAAATTCACCCCTCCACTTT	CASSPPGQINSPLHF
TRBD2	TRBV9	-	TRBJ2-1	TGTGCCAGCAGCGCGGGTACGGGACTAGCGAGCTACAATGAGCAGTTCTTC	CASSAGTGLASYNEQFF
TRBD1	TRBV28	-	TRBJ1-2	TGTGCCAGCAGTACAGGGGGATATGGCTACACCTTC	CASSTGGYGYTF
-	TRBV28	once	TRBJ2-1	TGTGCCAGCAGCCCCGGACAGCCCCCATACAATGAGCAGTTCTTC	CASSPGQPPYNEQFF
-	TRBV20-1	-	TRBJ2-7	TGCAGTGCCAGGATTCACTACGAGCAGTACTTC	CSARIHYEQYF
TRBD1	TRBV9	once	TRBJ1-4	TGTGCCAGCAACCCGGGACAGGGAGGGGAAAAACTGTTTTTT	CASNPGQGGEKLFF